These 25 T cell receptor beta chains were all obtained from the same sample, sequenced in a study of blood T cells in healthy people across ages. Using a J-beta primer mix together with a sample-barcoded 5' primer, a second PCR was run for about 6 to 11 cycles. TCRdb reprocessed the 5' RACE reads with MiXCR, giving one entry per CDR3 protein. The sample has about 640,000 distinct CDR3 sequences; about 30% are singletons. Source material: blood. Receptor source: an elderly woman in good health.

The CDR3 region has the DNA TGCGCCAGCAGTTGGGACAAGTCCTACGAGCAGTACGGCTACACCTTC. It codes for CASSWDKSYEQYGYTF. The V call is TRBV5-1, the J call TRBJ1-2, with D perhaps matching TRBD1 (6 bases). V was clipped by 5 bases and J by 8 bases, with 25 bases between them. This CDR3 spans 16 amino acids. Germline V gene data show CDR1 as SGHRS and CDR2 as YFSETQ.

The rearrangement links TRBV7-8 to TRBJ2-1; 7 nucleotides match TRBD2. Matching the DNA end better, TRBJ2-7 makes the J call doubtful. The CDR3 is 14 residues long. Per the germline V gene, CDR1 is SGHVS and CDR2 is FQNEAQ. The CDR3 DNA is TGTGCCAGCAGCGAGGCGCGACTAGCAGGGGAGCAGTACTTC. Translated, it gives CASSEARLAGEQYF.

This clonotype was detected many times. This CDR3 is CASSWDRGQFF. Here the CDR3 DNA reads TGTGCCAGCAGCTGGGACAGGGGGCAGTTCTTC. The V and J genes are TRBV12-3 or TRBV12-4 and TRBJ2-1; 10 nucleotides match TRBD1. The CDR3 has 11 amino acids. V shed 6 bases, J shed 12 bases, and the junction held 2 bases outside the gene matches.

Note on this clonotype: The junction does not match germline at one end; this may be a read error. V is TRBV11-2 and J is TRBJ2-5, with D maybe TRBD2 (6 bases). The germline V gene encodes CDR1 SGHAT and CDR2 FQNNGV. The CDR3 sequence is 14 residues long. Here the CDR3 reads CASSRTGVQETRYF. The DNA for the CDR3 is TGTGCCAGCAGTCGAACGGGGGTACAAGAGACCCGGTACTTC.

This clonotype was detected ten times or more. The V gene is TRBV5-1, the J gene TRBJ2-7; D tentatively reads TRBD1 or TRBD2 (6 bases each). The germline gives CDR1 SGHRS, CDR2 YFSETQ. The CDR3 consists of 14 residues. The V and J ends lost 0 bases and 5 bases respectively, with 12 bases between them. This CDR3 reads CASSLAGGYHEQYF. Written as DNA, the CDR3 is TGCGCCAGCAGCTTGGCCGGGGGCTACCACGAGCAGTACTTC.

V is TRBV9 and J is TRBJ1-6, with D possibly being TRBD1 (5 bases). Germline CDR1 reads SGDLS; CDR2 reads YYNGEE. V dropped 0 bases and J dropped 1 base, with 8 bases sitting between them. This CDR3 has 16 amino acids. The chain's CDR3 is CASSVGQGSYNSPLHF. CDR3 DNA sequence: TGTGCCAGCAGCGTAGGCCAGGGATCCTATAATTCACCCCTCCACTTT. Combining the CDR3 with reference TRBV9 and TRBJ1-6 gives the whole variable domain DSGVTQTPKHLITATGQRVTLRCSPRSGDLSVYWYQQSLDQGLQFLIQYYNGEERAKGNILERFSAQQFPDLHSELNLSSLELGDSALYFCASSVGQGSYNSPLHFGNGTRLTVT.

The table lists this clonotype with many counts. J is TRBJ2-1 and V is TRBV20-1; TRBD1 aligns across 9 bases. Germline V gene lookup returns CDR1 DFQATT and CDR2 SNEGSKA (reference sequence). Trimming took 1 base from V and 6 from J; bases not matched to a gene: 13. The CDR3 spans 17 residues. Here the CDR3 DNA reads TGCAGTGCTAGAGTTTTCGCCGGGACAGGGAGTGGCAATGAGCAGTTCTTC. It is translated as CSARVFAGTGSGNEQFF.

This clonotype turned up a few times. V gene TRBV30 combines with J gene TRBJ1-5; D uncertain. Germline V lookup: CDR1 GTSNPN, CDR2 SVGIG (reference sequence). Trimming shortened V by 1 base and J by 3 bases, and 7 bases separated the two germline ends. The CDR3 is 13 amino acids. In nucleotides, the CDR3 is TGTGCCTGGAGTGGGACGGTCAATCAGCCCCAGCATTTT. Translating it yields CAWSGTVNQPQHF.

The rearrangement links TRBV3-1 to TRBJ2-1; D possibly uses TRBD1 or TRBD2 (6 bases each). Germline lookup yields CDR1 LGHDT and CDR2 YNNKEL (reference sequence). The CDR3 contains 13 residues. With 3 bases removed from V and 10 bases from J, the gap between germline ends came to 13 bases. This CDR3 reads CASSQTSGGEQFF. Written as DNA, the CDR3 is TGTGCCAGCAGCCAGACTAGTGGGGGCGAGCAGTTCTTC.

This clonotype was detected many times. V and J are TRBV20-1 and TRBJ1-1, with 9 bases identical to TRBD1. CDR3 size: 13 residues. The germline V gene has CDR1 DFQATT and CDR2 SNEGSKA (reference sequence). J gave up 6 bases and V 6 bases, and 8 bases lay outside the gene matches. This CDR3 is CSAAQGAKAEAFF. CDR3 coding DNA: TGCAGTGCGGCACAGGGGGCGAAGGCTGAAGCTTTCTTT.

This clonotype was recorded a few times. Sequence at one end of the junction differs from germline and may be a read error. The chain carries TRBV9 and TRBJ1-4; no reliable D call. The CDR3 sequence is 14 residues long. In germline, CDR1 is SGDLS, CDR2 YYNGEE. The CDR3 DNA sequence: TGTGCCAGCAGTCCCACGCCAACTAATGAAAAACGGTTTTTT. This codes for CASSPTPTNEKRFF. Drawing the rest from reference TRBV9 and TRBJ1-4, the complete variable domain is DSGVTQTPKHLITATGQRVTLRCSPRSGDLSVYWYQQSLDQGLQFLIQYYNGEERAKGNILERFSAQQFPDLHSELNLSSLELGDSALYFCASSPTPTNEKRFFGSGTQLSVL.

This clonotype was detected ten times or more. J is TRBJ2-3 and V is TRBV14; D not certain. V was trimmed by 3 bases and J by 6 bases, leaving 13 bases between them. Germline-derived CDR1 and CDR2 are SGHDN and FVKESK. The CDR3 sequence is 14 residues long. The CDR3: CASSQNLAVDTQYF. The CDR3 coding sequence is TGTGCCAGCAGCCAGAACCTCGCGGTGGATACGCAGTATTTT.

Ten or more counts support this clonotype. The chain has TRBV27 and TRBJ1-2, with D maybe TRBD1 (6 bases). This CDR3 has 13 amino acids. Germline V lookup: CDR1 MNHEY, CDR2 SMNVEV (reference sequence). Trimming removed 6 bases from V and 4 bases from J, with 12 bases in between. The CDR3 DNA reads TGTGCCAGCAGAGCCCAGGGGCCCTATGGCTACACCTTC. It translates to CASRAQGPYGYTF.

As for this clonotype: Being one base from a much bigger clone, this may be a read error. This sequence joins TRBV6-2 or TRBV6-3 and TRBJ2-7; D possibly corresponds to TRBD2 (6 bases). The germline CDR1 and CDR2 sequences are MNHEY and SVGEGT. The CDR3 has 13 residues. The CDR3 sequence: CTSTETAGSEQYF. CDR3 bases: TGTACCAGCACCGAAACGGCGGGGAGCGAGCAGTACTTC.

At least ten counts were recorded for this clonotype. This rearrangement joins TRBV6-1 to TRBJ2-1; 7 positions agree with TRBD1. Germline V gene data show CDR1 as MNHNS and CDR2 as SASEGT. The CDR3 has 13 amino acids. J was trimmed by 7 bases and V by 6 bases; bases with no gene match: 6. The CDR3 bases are TGTGCCAGCAGGAACAGGGGAAGGAATGAGCAGTTCTTC. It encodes CASRNRGRNEQFF.

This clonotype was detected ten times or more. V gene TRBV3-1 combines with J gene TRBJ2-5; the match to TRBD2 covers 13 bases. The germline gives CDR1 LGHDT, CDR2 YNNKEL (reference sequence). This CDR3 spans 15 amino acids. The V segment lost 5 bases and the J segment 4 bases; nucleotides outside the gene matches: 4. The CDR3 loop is CASSIRTSGGETQYF. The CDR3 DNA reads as TGTGCCAGCAGCATACGGACTAGCGGGGGAGAGACCCAGTACTTC.

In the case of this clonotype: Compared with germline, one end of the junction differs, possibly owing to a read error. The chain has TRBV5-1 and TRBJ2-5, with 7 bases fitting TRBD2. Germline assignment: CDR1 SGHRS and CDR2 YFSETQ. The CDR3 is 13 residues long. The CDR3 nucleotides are TGCGCCGGCAGCGGATCAATGGGGGGGTCCCAGTACTTC. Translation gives CAGSGSMGGSQYF.

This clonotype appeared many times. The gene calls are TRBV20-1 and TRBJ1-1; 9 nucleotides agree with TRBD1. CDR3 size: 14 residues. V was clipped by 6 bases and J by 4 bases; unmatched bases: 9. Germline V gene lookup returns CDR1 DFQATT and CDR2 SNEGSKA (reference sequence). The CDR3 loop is CSAPGDRVGTEAFF. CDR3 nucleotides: TGCAGTGCACCCGGGGACAGGGTGGGCACTGAAGCTTTCTTT.

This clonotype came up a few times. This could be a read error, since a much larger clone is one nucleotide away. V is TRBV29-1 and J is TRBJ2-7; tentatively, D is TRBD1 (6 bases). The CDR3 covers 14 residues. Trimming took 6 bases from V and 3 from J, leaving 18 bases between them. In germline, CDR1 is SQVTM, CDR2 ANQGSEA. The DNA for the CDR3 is TGCAGCGTCGTGTCCGGGACACTATGCTACGAGCAGTACTTC. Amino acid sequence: CSVVSGTLCYEQYF.

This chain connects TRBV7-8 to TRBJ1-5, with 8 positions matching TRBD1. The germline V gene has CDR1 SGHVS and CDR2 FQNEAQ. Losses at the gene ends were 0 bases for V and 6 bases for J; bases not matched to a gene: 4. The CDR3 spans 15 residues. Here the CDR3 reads CASSLAPRGLQPQHF. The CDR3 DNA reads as TGTGCCAGCAGCTTAGCCCCCAGGGGGCTTCAGCCCCAGCATTTT. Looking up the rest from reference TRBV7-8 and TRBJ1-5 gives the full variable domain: GAGVSQSPRYKVAKRGQDVALRCDPISGHVSLFWYQQALGQGPEFLTYFQNEAQLDKSGLPSDRFFAERPEGSVSTLKIQRTQQEDSAVYLCASSLAPRGLQPQHFGDGTRLSIL.

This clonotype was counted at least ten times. As DNA, the CDR3 is TGTGCCAGCAGCCCAAAAGGGTTAGGCGGTTACACCGGGGAGCTGTTTTTT. Its protein is CASSPKGLGGYTGELFF. The chain recombines TRBV7-3 with TRBJ2-2; D ambiguous. There are 17 residues in the CDR3. The germline V gene has CDR1 SGHTA and CDR2 FQGTGA. With 5 bases removed from V and 3 bases from J, the gap between germline ends came to 19 bases.

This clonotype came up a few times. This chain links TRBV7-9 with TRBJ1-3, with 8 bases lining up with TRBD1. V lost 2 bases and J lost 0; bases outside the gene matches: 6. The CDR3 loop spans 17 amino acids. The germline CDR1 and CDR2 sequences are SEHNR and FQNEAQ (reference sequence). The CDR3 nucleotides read TGTGCCAGCAGCTTAAGTCCCCAGGGGGCCTCTGGAAACACCATATATTTT. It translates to CASSLSPQGASGNTIYF.

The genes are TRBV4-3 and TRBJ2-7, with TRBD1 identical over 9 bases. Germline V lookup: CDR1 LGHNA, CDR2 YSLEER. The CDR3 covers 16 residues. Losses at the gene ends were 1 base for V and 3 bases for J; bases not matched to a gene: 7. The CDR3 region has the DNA TGCGCCAGCAGCCAAGCCCTAAGACAGGGGGGCTACGAGCAGTACTTC. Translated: CASSQALRQGGYEQYF.

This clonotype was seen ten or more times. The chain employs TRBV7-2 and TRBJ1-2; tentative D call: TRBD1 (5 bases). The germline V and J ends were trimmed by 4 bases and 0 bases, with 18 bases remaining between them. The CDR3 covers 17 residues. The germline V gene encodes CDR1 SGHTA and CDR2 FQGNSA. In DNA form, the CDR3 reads TGTGCCAGCAGCTCGATATTCCGGGACGGCCCTAACTATGGCTACACCTTC. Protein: CASSSIFRDGPNYGYTF.

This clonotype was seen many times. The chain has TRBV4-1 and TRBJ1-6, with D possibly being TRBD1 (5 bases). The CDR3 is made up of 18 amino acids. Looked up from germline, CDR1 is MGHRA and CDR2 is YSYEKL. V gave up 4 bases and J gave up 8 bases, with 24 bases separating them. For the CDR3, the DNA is TGCGCCAGCAGCCGCACCGAAATTACCTCAGGGCAAGATTCACCCCTCCACTTT. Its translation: CASSRTEITSGQDSPLHF.